The rows below give T cell receptor beta chains drawn from one sample of a study of T cell repertoires in aging, cancer and after chemotherapy. One entry per CDR3 protein results from TCRdb running MiXCR on the multiplex PCR reads. The sample includes more than 7,000 distinct CDR3 sequences, 30% to 40% seen only once; the top ten take roughly 3.6%. Sequences were obtained from blood. These receptors all come from a human donor in good health. CDR3s include the opening cysteine and the closing phenylalanine or tryptophan. Fields, in order: J gene, V gene, D gene, clone size, CDR3 DNA, CDR3 protein. The D gene is left open where the match is weak. Some rows have no size entry. The others give once, few or many, or a class for an expanded clone.

TRBJ2-3,TRBV15,TRBD2,medium-sized,TGTGCCACCAGCCCTGGCGGGGGGACCACAGATACGCAGTATTTT,CATSPGGGTTDTQYF
TRBJ2-4,TRBV11-1,TRBD1,once,TGTGCCAGCAGCTTAGAAAACAGGGGAATCCAGTACTTC,CASSLENRGIQYF
TRBJ2-1,TRBV29-1,TRBD2,few,TGCAGCGCATATAGCGGGGGAAGCTCCTACAATGAGCAGTTCTTC,CSAYSGGSSYNEQFF
TRBJ1-6,TRBV12-3/TRBV12-4,.,.,TGTGCCAGCAGTTTCTACGGGAATTCACCCCTCCACTTT,CASSFYGNSPLHF
TRBJ2-2,TRBV4-3,.,once,TGTGCCAGCAGCCAAGATCCACCGGACACCTGGGAGCTGTTTTTT,CASSQDPPDTWELFF
TRBJ2-1,TRBV10-3,.,.,TGTGCCATCAGTGATGATATACAACCGTTCAATGAGCAGTTCTTC,CAISDDIQPFNEQFF
TRBJ1-2,TRBV6-1,.,.,TGTGCCAGCAGTGATCCAGACTACTATGGCGGCTACACCTTC,CASSDPDYYGGYTF
TRBJ2-2,TRBV6-1,.,few,TGTGCCAGTACATCAGTGAACACCGGGGAGCTGTTTTTT,CASTSVNTGELFF
TRBJ2-1,TRBV19,.,few,TGTGCCAGTAGTAACAGGGCCTACAATGAGCAGTTCTTC,CASSNRAYNEQFF
TRBJ1-3,TRBV6-5,.,few,TGTGCCAGCAGTCCTCGGACAGGAAACACCATATATTTT,CASSPRTGNTIYF
TRBJ1-6,TRBV20-1,TRBD1,.,TGCAGTGCTCCGGGACAGGGCGCGCAGCGTTCACCCCTCCACTTT,CSAPGQGAQRSPLHF
TRBJ1-2,TRBV4-3,.,medium-sized,TGCGCCAGCAGCCAAGGATGGGACGGGAACTATGGCTACACCTTC,CASSQGWDGNYGYTF
TRBJ1-4,TRBV5-6,TRBD1,.,TGTGCCAGCAGCAATCGTTGGACAGGGGATGAAAAACTGTTTTTT,CASSNRWTGDEKLFF
TRBJ2-7,TRBV6-5,TRBD1,.,TGTGCCAGCAGTGAAGGGGCAGGGGGCCACGAGCAGTACTTC,CASSEGAGGHEQYF
TRBJ1-5,TRBV19,.,.,TGTGCCAGCACTCGGGGGTTCTTGGGGTCTCAGCCCCAGCATTTT,CASTRGFLGSQPQHF
TRBJ1-1,TRBV5-1,.,.,TGCGCCAGCAGCTTCAATGGCGGGAACACTGAAGCTTTCTTT,CASSFNGGNTEAFF
TRBJ2-5,TRBV6-2/TRBV6-3,TRBD1,few,TGTGCCAGCAGCCTACAGGGGGAGACCCAGTACTTC,CASSLQGETQYF
TRBJ1-1,TRBV19,TRBD1,few,TGTGCCAGTAGTATGTTGGACAGGCTGAACACTGAAGCTTTCTTT,CASSMLDRLNTEAFF
TRBJ2-2,TRBV7-6,TRBD1,.,TGTGCCAGCACTAGACAGGGTAACACCGGGGAGCTGTTTTTT,CASTRQGNTGELFF
TRBJ2-7,TRBV25-1,.,.,TGTGCCAGCAGTAACGGCTACGAGCAGTACTTC,CASSNGYEQYF
TRBJ2-7,TRBV20-1,.,few,TGCAGTGCTAGAGGGGGGCAGGACGAGCAGTACTTC,CSARGGQDEQYF
TRBJ1-1,TRBV18,TRBD1,.,TGTGACAGCTCCCAAAGGACAGGGGGGAACACTGAAGCTTTCTTT,CDSSQRTGGNTEAFF
TRBJ1-1,TRBV6-6,.,.,TGTGCCAGCAAAATCTTTAACACTGAAGCTTTCTTT,CASKIFNTEAFF
TRBJ2-1,TRBV7-6,.,.,TGTGCCAGCAGCTTACCAGATGAGCAGTTCTTC,CASSLPDEQFF
TRBJ2-7,TRBV20-1,TRBD1,.,TGCAGTGCGTCCGACAGGGGAAAAGGCTACGAGCAGTACTTC,CSASDRGKGYEQYF
TRBJ2-3,TRBV11-2,.,few,TGTGCCAGCAGCTTCAACTCTGGGGCAGATACGCAGTATTTT,CASSFNSGADTQYF
TRBJ2-1,TRBV15,.,few,TGTGCCACCAGCAGAGGAGGAGGGGGGAATGAGCAGTTCTTC,CATSRGGGGNEQFF
TRBJ1-5,TRBV19,.,.,TGTGCCAGTAGTTTTAGGGGAGATCAGCCCCAGCATTTT,CASSFRGDQPQHF
TRBJ2-3,TRBV20-1,.,.,TGCAGTGCTAGGGGGGGCGGGGGAGATACGCAGTATTTT,CSARGGGGDTQYF
TRBJ1-2,TRBV4-2,.,few,TGTGCCAGCAGCCCACAGGGTCTCAATGGCTACACCTTC,CASSPQGLNGYTF
TRBJ2-3,TRBV6-1,TRBD2,.,TGTGCCAGCAGTGAAAGTAGGCTAGCGGGGGCTTCCACAGATACGCAGTATTTT,CASSESRLAGASTDTQYF
TRBJ2-6,TRBV19,.,medium-sized,TGTGCCAGTAGTATTCGTGCCGGGACACTCTCTGGGGCCAACGTCCTGACTTTC,CASSIRAGTLSGANVLTF
TRBJ1-1,TRBV12-3/TRBV12-4,.,.,TGTGCCAGCAGTTTTATGGCGGCGAACACTGAAGCTTTCTTT,CASSFMAANTEAFF
TRBJ1-5,TRBV7-9,.,.,TGTGCCAGCAGCATGGCAGGGTTGGGGAATCAGCCCCAGCATTTT,CASSMAGLGNQPQHF
TRBJ2-6,TRBV6-1,.,.,TGTGCCAGCAGACGTGATGACAGGAGCTCTGAGGCCAACGTCCTGACTTTC,CASRRDDRSSEANVLTF
TRBJ2-7,TRBV20-1,.,few,TGCAGTGCTAGCAAGGACCGCCTTAGGTACGAGCAGTACTTC,CSASKDRLRYEQYF
TRBJ2-6,TRBV4-3,.,.,TGCGCCAGCAGCCAAGATGGAGGAACTGGGGCCAACGTCCTGACTTTC,CASSQDGGTGANVLTF
TRBJ2-7,TRBV4-2,TRBD1,.,TGTGCCAGCAGCCAAGATGGGACAGGGGGTGCCTACGAGCAGTACTTC,CASSQDGTGGAYEQYF
TRBJ1-2,TRBV11-2,TRBD1,.,TGTGCCAGCAGCTTAGCGGACAGGGAGATTGGATATGGCTACACCTTC,CASSLADREIGYGYTF
TRBJ2-7,TRBV29-1,.,medium-sized,TGCAGCGTTGAAGATGCAGGGCCCTCCTACGAGCAGTACTTC,CSVEDAGPSYEQYF
TRBJ1-4,TRBV6-4,TRBD1,.,TGTGCCAGCAGTGCCGACAGGGGGCTTAATGAAAAACTGTTTTTT,CASSADRGLNEKLFF
TRBJ1-1,TRBV12-3/TRBV12-4,TRBD1,few,TGTGCCAGCAGTACGAGGACAGGGGGCCTCTTT,CASSTRTGGLF
TRBJ2-5,TRBV27,.,.,TGTGCCAGCAGTCCCTTTGGGGGGGAGACCCAGTACTTC,CASSPFGGETQYF
TRBJ1-5,TRBV11-3,.,.,TGTGCCAGCAGCTTAGTAGCAGGGCAGCCCCAGCATTTT,CASSLVAGQPQHF
TRBJ2-2,TRBV7-6,TRBD1,.,TGTGCCAGCAGTAGGGACAGGGGAGACACCGGGGAGCTGTTTTTT,CASSRDRGDTGELFF
TRBJ2-3,TRBV7-6,.,.,TGTGCCAGCAGCTTAGCTGGACTGAGTCTCACAGATACGCAGTATTTT,CASSLAGLSLTDTQYF
TRBJ2-2,TRBV5-1,TRBD1,.,TGTGCCAGCAGCTTCCGGGACAGGGCCACCGGGGAGCTGTTTTTT,CASSFRDRATGELFF